One and the same sample provided the 30 T cell receptor beta chains below, sequenced in a study of regulatory T cells in long-lasting Graves disease. Time point here: newly diagnosed GD, antithyroid drugs for less than 3 months. Researchers made the TCR library from RNA that was extracted from PBMCs. CDR3 regions were amplified by Arm-PCR using iRepertoire HTBI primers to build TCR beta libraries. MiXCR, run by TCRdb on the multiplex PCR reads, gives a single entry per CDR3 protein. This table holds about 240,000 distinct CDR3 sequences, roughly a fifth found once. This specimen consisted of peripheral blood mononuclear cells (PBMCs), obtained at new diagnosis, from a patient treated with antithyroid drugs. These receptors were obtained from a female donor with Graves disease.

This clonotype has a count of ten or more. The chain has TRBV6-2 or TRBV6-3 and TRBJ1-2; 8 bases fit TRBD1. Germline lookup yields CDR1 MNHEY and CDR2 SVGEGT. CDR3 length: 15 amino acids. V was pared by 0 bases and J by 6 bases, with 6 bases of the junction left unmatched. The CDR3 DNA follows: TGTGCCAGCAGTTACTCGAATTTCAGGGGGCATGGCTACACCTTC. It yields the protein CASSYSNFRGHGYTF.

The rearrangement joins TRBV5-1 to TRBJ2-1; a weak D match, TRBD2 (5 bases). Trimming took 0 bases from V and 4 from J, leaving 11 bases between them. CDR1 and CDR2 (germline): SGHRS, YFSETQ. The length of the CDR3 is 15 residues. Here the CDR3 reads CASSLAERTYNEQFF. The CDR3 DNA reads TGCGCCAGCAGCTTGGCGGAGCGGACTTACAATGAGCAGTTCTTC.

This clonotype was counted many times. The CDR3 spells CASSQFLRSGKNIQYF. CDR3 nucleotides: TGTGCCAGCAGCCAATTCTTGCGTAGCGGAAAAAACATTCAGTACTTC. The chain recombines TRBV3-1 with TRBJ2-4; perhaps TRBD2 as D (6 bases). The CDR3 has 16 residues. Per germline, CDR1 LGHDT and CDR2 YNNKEL (reference sequence). The V end was cut by 2 bases, the J end by 4 bases, with 15 bases between.

The chain is built from TRBV11-1 and TRBJ2-3, with TRBD2 identical over 8 bases. The CDR3 consists of 15 residues. The germline gives CDR1 SGHAT, CDR2 FQDESV (reference sequence). Trimming at V came to 5 bases and at J to 4 bases, leaving 8 bases not matched to a gene. The CDR3 loop is CASSRGGHPSDTQYF. CDR3 DNA sequence: TGTGCCAGCAGCCGGGGGGGGCATCCGTCAGATACGCAGTATTTT.

This clonotype was seen a few times. The CDR3 region is CASSSNRPGRYEQYF. CDR3 bases: TGTGCCAGCAGTTCAAATAGGCCAGGGAGGTACGAGCAGTACTTC. This chain joins TRBV6-5 and TRBJ2-7; perhaps TRBD2 as D (6 bases). Germline CDR1 is MNHEY and CDR2 is SVGAGI. The CDR3 length is 15 residues. V dropped 4 bases and J dropped 4 bases, with 17 bases sitting between them.

The table lists this clonotype with a few counts. The rearrangement links TRBV6-1 to TRBJ2-5; 10 nucleotides match TRBD1. V dropped 6 bases and J dropped 4; count of bases not matched to a gene: 8. This CDR3 region has 15 residues. The germline gives CDR1 MNHNS, CDR2 SASEGT. CDR3 residues: CASRRRQGAGETQYF. CDR3 coding DNA: TGTGCCAGCAGACGGAGACAGGGGGCAGGAGAGACCCAGTACTTC.

Turning to this clonotype: A much larger clonotype is one base distant, so this may be a read error. CDR3 DNA: TGTGTCAGCGGCAGGAACTACGAGCAGTACTTC. It translates to CVSGRNYEQYF. The rearrangement uses TRBV6-8 and TRBJ2-7, with a tentative D call TRBD2 (5 bases). CDR1 is MNHGY, CDR2 SAAAGT, per germline. The CDR3 covers 11 residues.

There are a few counts of this clonotype. The chain is built from TRBV7-8 and TRBJ1-3; D is unresolved. The CDR3 totals 14 residues. The V gene's germline CDR1 is SGHVS and CDR2 FQNEAQ. Trimming left V 4 bases short and J 4 bases short, with 11 bases between. DNA of the CDR3: TGTGCCAGCAGCTCAGGTGCCCAGGGAAACACCATATATTTT. Translating it yields CASSSGAQGNTIYF.

This clonotype was recorded at least ten times. CDR3 DNA: TGTGCCATCCTAGGGGAGATGGGCTATGGCTACACCTTC. Translating it yields CAILGEMGYGYTF. The chain employs TRBV10-3 and TRBJ1-2; D is possibly TRBD1 (5 bases). The CDR3 sequence is 13 residues long. Germline CDR1 ENHRY, CDR2 SYGVKD. V lost 8 bases to trimming and J lost 4 bases, with 14 bases between them.

This clonotype was seen a few times. The germline gene is not matched at one end of the junction; a read error may be the cause. This chain links TRBV7-9 with TRBJ2-5; no firm D call. The CDR3 is made up of 17 amino acids. CDR1 is SEHNR and CDR2 is FQNEAQ in the germline V gene (reference sequence). The CDR3 here is CASGLELGRRYQETQYF. The CDR3 DNA reads as TGTGCCAGCGGCTTAGAGCTGGGCAGGCGGTACCAAGAGACCCAGTACTTC. Drawing the rest from reference TRBV7-9 and TRBJ2-5, the complete variable domain is DTGVSQNPRHKITKRGQNVTFRCDPISEHNRLYWYRQTLGQGPEFLTYFQNEAQLEKSRLLSDRFSAERPKGSFSTLEIQRTEQGDSAMYLCASGLELGRRYQETQYFGPGTRLLVL.

This clonotype was counted many times. This chain links TRBV20-1 with TRBJ1-1, with D unclear. Germline V CDR1 and CDR2: DFQATT, SNEGSKA (reference sequence). This CDR3 is built from 14 residues. Trimming left V 6 bases short and J 1 base short, with 15 bases between. CDR3 residues: CSARFPFGNTEAFF. CDR3 nucleotide sequence: TGCAGTGCCCGATTTCCGTTTGGGAACACTGAAGCTTTCTTT.

In the case of this clonotype: Since no conserved phenylalanine or tryptophan closes the CDR3, a read error is the likely cause. DNA of the CDR3: TGCAGTGCTCAGGCAGGGTTGAACACTGAAGCTTTCTCT. Protein: CSAQAGLNTEAFS. The chain uses TRBV20-1 and TRBJ1-1; D may be TRBD1 (5 bases). The V end was cut by 5 bases, the J end by 0 bases, with 10 bases between. The germline V gene has CDR1 DFQATT and CDR2 SNEGSKA (reference sequence). This CDR3 has 13 amino acids.

This clonotype was recorded at least ten times. The J gene is TRBJ2-7, the V gene TRBV20-1, with 10 bases identical to TRBD2. Germline assignment: CDR1 DFQATT and CDR2 SNEGSKA (reference sequence). The V gene end was trimmed by 5 bases and the J gene end by 7 bases; junction bases not matched to a gene: 14. This CDR3 is built from 15 residues. CDR3 amino acids: CSAPRTSGITGEQYF. In nucleotides, the CDR3 is TGCAGTGCTCCACGAACTAGCGGGATTACCGGGGAGCAGTACTTC.

This clonotype was seen at least ten times. This chain uses TRBV9 with TRBJ2-4; D unclear. The closer fit of TRBJ2-1 to the DNA end suggests the J call may be wrong. This CDR3 is 13 amino acids long. Looked up from germline, CDR1 is SGDLS and CDR2 is YYNGEE. The CDR3: CASSPPGPPGQFF. CDR3 sequence (DNA): TGTGCCAGCAGCCCTCCTGGTCCCCCCGGGCAGTTCTTC.

This clonotype was seen at least ten times. The chain is built from TRBV4-3 and TRBJ1-5; no clear D. The V gene's germline CDR1 is LGHNA and CDR2 YSLEER. This CDR3 spans 17 amino acids. With 0 bases removed from V and 3 bases from J, the gap between germline ends came to 15 bases. The CDR3 DNA follows: TGCGCCAGCAGCCAAGAAGCGTACCAGGCGCTCAATCAGCCCCAGCATTTT. Its protein is CASSQEAYQALNQPQHF.

This clonotype was observed a few times. This CDR3 is CASSENREAPQHF. The CDR3 DNA follows: TGTGCCAGCAGTGAAAACAGGGAGGCGCCCCAGCATTTT. The V and J genes are TRBV6-1 and TRBJ1-5; the D gene is possibly TRBD1 (6 bases). The length of the CDR3 is 13 residues. Germline V lookup: CDR1 MNHNS, CDR2 SASEGT. Trimming shortened V by 2 bases and J by 9 bases, and 11 bases separated the two germline ends.

This clonotype came up many times. The V gene is TRBV10-3, the J gene TRBJ1-1, with a tentative D call TRBD1 (5 bases). V was cut by 5 bases and J by 1 base, with 8 bases left in between. The germline gives CDR1 ENHRY, CDR2 SYGVKD. CDR3 length: 13 amino acids. CDR3 nucleotides: TGTGCCATCAGTAAAACAGGGAACACTGAAGCTTTCTTT. This sequence encodes CAISKTGNTEAFF.

This clonotype came up many times. The J gene is TRBJ2-4, the V gene TRBV11-2; 11 bases fit TRBD2. The V and J ends lost 0 bases and 5 bases, in that order; junction bases with no gene match: 15. The CDR3 contains 20 residues. Germline V CDR1 and CDR2: SGHAT, FQNNGV. DNA of the CDR3: TGTGCCAGCAGCTTAGATCTCGTACGGCTAGCGGGGGGCAGGGAAAACATTCAGTACTTC. This codes for CASSLDLVRLAGGRENIQYF.

V and J are TRBV12-3 or TRBV12-4 and TRBJ2-2; D perhaps matches TRBD1 (6 bases). Trimming took 6 bases from V and 3 from J, leaving 11 bases between them. There are 14 residues in the CDR3. For the CDR3, the DNA is TGTGCCAGCAGATACAGGGTCGACACCGGGGAGCTGTTTTTT. Protein sequence: CASRYRVDTGELFF.

This clonotype came up many times. This rearrangement joins TRBV30 to TRBJ2-1; D unresolved. The V gene lost 5 bases and the J gene lost 4 bases, with 6 bases spanning the gap. CDR1 GTSNPN and CDR2 SVGIG come from the germline V gene (reference sequence). This CDR3 region has 11 residues. CDR3 region: CAWERYNEQFF. CDR3 in DNA: TGTGCCTGGGAGAGGTACAATGAGCAGTTCTTC.

This clonotype has only a few counts. V gene TRBV6-1 combines with J gene TRBJ1-5; 11 positions match TRBD1. Germline V gene data show CDR1 as MNHNS and CDR2 as SASEGT. With 8 bases clipped from V and 5 bases from J, the junction kept 5 bases outside the gene matches. There are 14 residues in the CDR3. CDR3 sequence: CASGQGARDQPQHF. The CDR3 nucleotides read TGTGCCAGCGGACAGGGGGCGCGGGATCAGCCCCAGCATTTT.

This clonotype was seen ten or more times. The chain is built from TRBV12-5 and TRBJ2-7; a weak D match, TRBD1 (5 bases). V gave up 2 bases and J gave up 0 bases, with 11 bases separating them. CDR3 length equals 15 residues. Looked up from germline, CDR1 is LGHNT and CDR2 is FRNRAP. The CDR3, as DNA: TGTGCTAGTGGTTTGCCCCGGACACTCTCCTACGAGCAGTACTTC. Translating it yields CASGLPRTLSYEQYF.

This clonotype was counted ten times or more. The chain is built from TRBV3-1 and TRBJ2-1, with D possibly matching TRBD2 (6 bases). V lost 4 bases and J lost 9, with 19 bases in between. The CDR3 runs to 15 residues. Germline V gene data show CDR1 as LGHDT and CDR2 as YNNKEL (reference sequence). This CDR3 reads CASSRPGAAGSEQFF. As DNA, the CDR3 is TGTGCCAGCAGCCGACCCGGAGCAGCGGGTAGTGAGCAGTTCTTC.

This clonotype appeared a few times. This chain connects TRBV20-1 to TRBJ2-7; 11 bases map to TRBD2. There are 13 residues in the CDR3. The ends lost 5 bases at V and 2 bases at J; junction bases unmatched: 2. The germline V gene has CDR1 DFQATT and CDR2 SNEGSKA (reference sequence). CDR3 region: CSAETSGAYEQYF. The CDR3 nucleotides are TGCAGTGCTGAGACTAGCGGGGCCTACGAGCAGTACTTC.

The rearrangement uses TRBV5-1 and TRBJ2-1; 13 positions agree with TRBD2. Germline V gene lookup returns CDR1 SGHRS and CDR2 YFSETQ. The CDR3 contains 17 residues. Losses at the gene ends were 4 bases for V and 8 bases for J; bases not matched to a gene: 12. CDR3 sequence: CASSLYRTSGSGDEQFF. The CDR3 DNA sequence: TGCGCCAGCAGCCTATACCGGACTAGCGGGAGTGGGGATGAGCAGTTCTTC.

About this clonotype itself: A single base is all that separates this from a far larger clone, so a read error is likely. The chain is built from TRBV28 and TRBJ2-5; D may be TRBD1 (6 bases). This CDR3 is built from 14 residues. Deletions cut 4 bases from V and 3 bases from J, with 12 bases between. Germline V gene data show CDR1 as MDHEN and CDR2 as SYDVKM. The CDR3 loop is CASSSAHREETQYF. DNA for the CDR3: TGTGCCAGCAGTTCCGCCCACAGGGAAGAGACCCAGTACTTC.

A remark on this clonotype: This likely traces to a read error, being one base from a far larger clone. V usage is TRBV4-1 and J usage is TRBJ2-5; 11 bases are a match to TRBD2. The assigned J gene may be wrong: the sequence end matches TRBJ2-1 better. This CDR3 spans 15 amino acids. Germline V gene data show CDR1 as MGHRA and CDR2 as YSYEKL. The CDR3 coding sequence is TGCGCCAGCAGCCCCACCGGGACTAGCGGCTACGAGCAGTTCTTC. Encoded protein: CASSPTGTSGYEQFF.

This clonotype was counted ten times or more. V gene TRBV29-1 combines with J gene TRBJ2-3; a weak D match, TRBD2 (6 bases). CDR1 and CDR2 from the germline V gene are SQVTM and ANQGSEA. This CDR3 is 14 amino acids long. Trimming took off 5 bases at V and 1 base at J, with 13 bases between the two ends. Here the CDR3 reads CSVSRGGGTDTQYF. The CDR3 region has the DNA TGCAGCGTTTCGCGGGGTGGCGGCACAGATACGCAGTATTTT.

This clonotype was observed a handful of times. The chain joins TRBV6-2 or TRBV6-3 to TRBJ1-2; a weak D match, TRBD1 (5 bases). The V end lost 5 bases, the J end lost 8 bases, and 12 bases lay between the germline ends. The CDR3 sequence is 12 residues long. CDR1 and CDR2 (germline): MNHEY, SVGEGT. CDR3 coding DNA: TGTGCCAGCAGTCCGCCGACAGAGGGCTACACCTTC. Amino acids: CASSPPTEGYTF.

This clonotype was detected ten times or more. The chain employs TRBV7-2 and TRBJ2-5; 15 bases are a match to TRBD2. With 5 bases clipped from V and 3 bases from J, the junction kept 13 bases outside the gene matches. Per the germline V gene, CDR1 is SGHTA and CDR2 is FQGNSA. The CDR3 runs to 19 residues. The CDR3 sequence: CASSPRTSGRAGKEETQYF. The CDR3 DNA reads TGTGCCAGCAGCCCCCGGACTAGCGGGAGGGCCGGGAAGGAAGAGACCCAGTACTTC.